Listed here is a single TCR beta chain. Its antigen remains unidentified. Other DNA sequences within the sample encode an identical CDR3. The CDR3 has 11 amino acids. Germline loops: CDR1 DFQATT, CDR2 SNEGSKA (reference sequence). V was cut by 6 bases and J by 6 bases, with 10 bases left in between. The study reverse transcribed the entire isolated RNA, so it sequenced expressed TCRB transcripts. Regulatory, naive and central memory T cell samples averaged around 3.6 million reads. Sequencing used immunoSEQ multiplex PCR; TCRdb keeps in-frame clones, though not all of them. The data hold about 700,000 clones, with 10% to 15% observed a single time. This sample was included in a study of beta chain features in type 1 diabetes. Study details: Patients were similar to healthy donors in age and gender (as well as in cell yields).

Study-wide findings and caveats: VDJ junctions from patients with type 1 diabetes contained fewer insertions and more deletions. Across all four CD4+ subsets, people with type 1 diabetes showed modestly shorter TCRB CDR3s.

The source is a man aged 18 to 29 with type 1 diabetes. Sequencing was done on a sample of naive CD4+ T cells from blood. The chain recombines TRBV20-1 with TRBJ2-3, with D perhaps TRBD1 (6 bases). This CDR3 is CSARRGDTQYF. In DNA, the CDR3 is TGCAGTGCCCGAAGGGGGGATACGCAGTATTTT.